Each of the 20 T cell receptor beta chains below was sequenced from the same sample in a study of tumor-infiltrating lymphocytes in oesophageal squamous cell carcinoma. MiXCR, applied by TCRdb to the reads, yields one record per CDR3 protein. The sample holds 11,000 or so distinct CDR3 sequences; over 50% are singletons and the top ten take around 50%. Source material: blood. Receptors were obtained from a female donor with esophageal squamous cell carcinoma.

In regard to this clonotype: The missing conserved phenylalanine or tryptophan at the end of this CDR3 makes a read error likely. No DNA is shown, since the ends of the CDR3 on it are uncertain; the CDR3 is the one TCRdb lists. The rearrangement uses TRBV11-2 and TRBJ2-5; TRBD1, the D gene given by the table, was not confirmed from the DNA. The length of the CDR3 is 16 amino acids, counting both ends. Germline V gene lookup returns CDR1 SGHAT and CDR2 FQNNGV. The CDR3 spells CASSAGRDNSPLHFGN.

This sequence joins TRBV5-1 and TRBJ1-1; 10 nucleotides agree with TRBD2. Near its end, the DNA agrees better with TRBJ2-2, so the J call may be wrong. CDR3 length: 16 amino acids. Germline assignment: CDR1 SGHRS and CDR2 YFSETQ. In DNA form, the CDR3 reads TGCGCCAGCAGCCTAAGGACTAGCGGGAACACCGGGGAGCTGTTTTTT. Encoded protein: CASSLRTSGNTGELFF.

This clonotype was picked up a small number of times. This chain joins TRBV12-3 or TRBV12-4 and TRBJ2-5; D perhaps matches TRBD2 (6 bases). V lost 7 bases to trimming and J lost 1 base, with 16 bases between them. The CDR3 has 15 amino acids. The CDR3 spells CASTQGRTAQETQYF. The CDR3 DNA sequence: TGTGCCAGCACCCAAGGGAGGACGGCCCAAGAGACCCAGTACTTC.

The CDR3: CASSLTVQVNHEQYF. CDR3 sequence (DNA): TGTGCCAGCAGTTTAACGGTCCAGGTAAACCACGAGCAGTACTTC. This sequence joins TRBV7-6 and TRBJ2-3; no clear D. TRBJ2-7 explains the end of the DNA better; the J call may be wrong. This CDR3 has 15 amino acids. The germline gives CDR1 SGHVS, CDR2 FNYEAQ.

This clonotype was found many times. CDR3 region: CASSLGGSQETQYF. CDR3 sequence (DNA): TGTGCCAGCAGTTTAGGTGGCAGCCAAGAGACCCAGTACTTC. The chain joins TRBV28 to TRBJ2-5, with D unresolved. This CDR3 contains 14 residues. Germline CDR1 MDHEN, CDR2 SYDVKM. Trimming stripped 2 bases from V and 1 base from J, with 8 bases between.

This chain uses TRBV7-2 with TRBJ2-1; D unresolved. This CDR3 comprises 13 residues. Trimming cost V 0 bases and J 4 bases, with 4 bases left between them. Germline lookup yields CDR1 SGHTA and CDR2 FQGNSA. The CDR3 DNA is TGTGCCAGCAGCTTAGCCCAATACAATGAGCAGTTCTTC. Protein sequence: CASSLAQYNEQFF.

CDR3 sequence: CASSPKTGYEQYF. The CDR3 bases are TGTGCCAGCAGCCCTAAGACAGGGTACGAGCAGTACTTC. This chain joins TRBV5-4 and TRBJ2-7, with 7 bases matching TRBD1. Germline trimming cut 4 bases from V and 4 bases from J; bases unmatched to any gene: 5. Germline lookup yields CDR1 SGHNT and CDR2 YYREEE (reference sequence). The length of the CDR3 is 13 residues.

This clonotype has more than one count but fewer than ten. An end of the junction differs from the germline gene, which may be a read error. The chain employs TRBV5-3 and TRBJ1-3; unclear D gene. TRBV5-3 is an open reading frame whose function is uncertain. CDR3 length equals 12 residues. This chain's CDR3 is CASSWSGNTIYF. CDR3 coding DNA: TGTGCCAGCAGCTGGTCTGGAAACACCATATATTTT.

V usage is TRBV7-2 and J usage is TRBJ2-5, with 11 bases that match TRBD2. Trimming cost V 3 bases and J 4 bases; bases outside gene matches: 7. Germline assignment: CDR1 SGHTA and CDR2 FQGNSA. The CDR3 has 16 residues. CDR3 DNA: TGTGCCAGCAGCTTCCGAACTAGCGGGGGAGGAGAGACCCAGTACTTC. Translated, it gives CASSFRTSGGGETQYF.

The gene calls are TRBV10-2 and TRBJ2-7; the D gene is possibly TRBD1 (5 bases). The closer fit of TRBJ2-5 to the DNA end suggests the J call may be wrong. The CDR3 extends over 13 amino acids. The germline gives CDR1 WSHSY, CDR2 SAAADI. CDR3 region: CASSESRAETQYF. CDR3 DNA sequence: TGCGCCAGCAGTGAAAGCAGGGCAGAGACCCAGTACTTC.

There are a few counts of this clonotype. This rearrangement joins TRBV7-8 to TRBJ2-7; tentatively, D is TRBD2 (5 bases). The CDR3 totals 16 residues. Trimming left V 2 bases short and J 0 bases short, with 14 bases between. In germline, CDR1 is SGHVS, CDR2 FQNEAQ. CDR3 in DNA: TGTGCCAGCAGCTTATTCGCTAGCCCCGTCTCCTACGAGCAGTACTTC. The encoded protein is CASSLFASPVSYEQYF.

The V gene is TRBV28, the J gene TRBJ2-4, with D perhaps TRBD2 (5 bases). V lost 7 bases to trimming and J lost 13 bases, with 20 bases between them. Germline V gives CDR1 MDHEN, CDR2 SYDVKM. The CDR3 is 13 residues long. The CDR3 spells CASTFQQWTEQYF. CDR3 nucleotides: TGTGCCAGCACTTTTCAACAGTGGACTGAGCAGTACTTC.

This sequence joins TRBV7-9 and TRBJ2-7; 12 bases fit TRBD2. The last part of the DNA fits TRBJ2-1 better; the J call may be wrong. The length of the CDR3 is 13 residues. The germline V gene has CDR1 SEHNR and CDR2 FQNEAQ (reference sequence). The CDR3 nucleotides read TGTGCCAGCAGCTTACAGACTAGCGGGGGGCAGTTCTTC. It specifies CASSLQTSGGQFF.

The rearrangement joins TRBV7-2 to TRBJ2-3; 8 bases fit TRBD2. The CDR3 sequence is 15 residues long. The V segment lost 5 bases and the J segment 1 base; nucleotides outside the gene matches: 5. Germline CDR1 SGHTA, CDR2 FQGNSA. The CDR3: CASSHTGLGTDTQYF. In nucleotides, the CDR3 is TGTGCCAGCAGCCATACGGGACTAGGCACAGATACGCAGTATTTT.

V and J are TRBV10-3 and TRBJ2-5, with 12 positions matching TRBD1. Losses at the gene ends were 6 bases for V and 5 bases for J; bases not matched to a gene: 10. CDR3 length: 16 residues. Germline-derived CDR1 and CDR2 are ENHRY and SYGVKD. The CDR3 region has the DNA TGTGCCATCAGCGAAGGTGGGACAGGGGGCGGCGAGACCCAGTACTTC. Protein sequence: CAISEGGTGGGETQYF.

This chain connects TRBV12-3 or TRBV12-4 to TRBJ2-4; possibly TRBD2 for D (6 bases). The DNA end is a closer match to TRBJ2-1, so the J assignment may be wrong. CDR3 length: 16 residues. The chain's CDR3 is CASSPLRGTRDNEQFF. CDR3 coding DNA: TGTGCCAGCAGTCCCCTCCGGGGGACGAGGGACAATGAGCAGTTCTTC.

This chain links TRBV7-2 with TRBJ2-1; TRBD1 agrees at 12 bases. The length of the CDR3 is 16 residues. With V trimmed by 4 bases and J by 6 bases, 7 bases remained unmatched. Per the germline V gene, CDR1 is SGHTA and CDR2 is FQGNSA. CDR3 nucleotide sequence: TGTGCCAGCAGCTCGGGGACAGGGGGCTTTTTCAATGAGCAGTTCTTC. It specifies CASSSGTGGFFNEQFF.

A single count supports this clonotype. The CDR3 here is CASSFGTGEQFF. DNA of the CDR3: TGTGCCAGCAGCTTTGGGACAGGAGAGCAGTTCTTC. The chain couples TRBV11-1 to TRBJ2-3, with 8 bases aligning to TRBD1. The last part of the DNA fits TRBJ2-1 better; the J call may be wrong. Germline-derived CDR1 and CDR2 are SGHAT and FQDESV (reference sequence). The CDR3 covers 12 residues.

As DNA, the CDR3 is TGTGCCAGCAGCGGACAGCTAGAAGAGACCCAGTACTTC. Its translation is CASSGQLEETQYF. V gene TRBV11-2 combines with J gene TRBJ2-4; the D gene is possibly TRBD1 (6 bases). The J call is uncertain, as TRBJ2-5 better fits the DNA end. The CDR3 loop spans 13 amino acids. Germline V gene lookup returns CDR1 SGHAT and CDR2 FQNNGV.

The V call is TRBV6-6, the J call TRBJ2-1; 7 positions agree with TRBD1. Matching the DNA end better, TRBJ2-7 makes the J call doubtful. CDR1 is MNHNY and CDR2 is SVGAGI in the germline V gene (reference sequence). This CDR3 comprises 15 residues. CDR3 DNA sequence: TGTGCCAGCAGTATACAGGGGACCCTCTCATACGAGCAGTACTTC. Protein sequence: CASSIQGTLSYEQYF.